This entry concerns a single TCR beta chain. The antigen is not known. Trimming pared 1 base from V and 0 bases from J, leaving 10 bases between. The CDR3 covers 17 residues. CDR1 and CDR2 from the germline V gene are LGHNA and YSLEER. PCR primers comprised 60 Vbeta and 13 Jbeta primers. The table came from immunoSEQ multiplex PCR; TCRdb's copy has only in-frame clones and leaves some out. The repertoire holds 160,000 or so clones, with 70% to 85% as singletons. The sample comes from a study of cytomegalovirus exposure and HLA in healthy donors. Broader study findings: In a later analysis, V- and J-gene trimming of beta chains associated with a DCLRE1C missense variant, replicated independently. In an earlier analysis, about 90% or about 30%: the productive usage of most TCR beta V segments.

The TCR originated in a human donor in good health. The chain combines TRBV4-3 with TRBJ2-6, with unresolved D. Sequencing input: PBMCs. The CDR3 region has the DNA TGCGCCAGCAGCCAAGCTCAGGTCTACTCTGGGGCCAACGTCCTGACTTTC. Translating gives CASSQAQVYSGANVLTF.